The T cell receptor (beta chain) under discussion was sequenced for a study of blood T cell repertoires in COVID-19. This clone was counted between two and nine times. Clones were read by immunoSEQ multiplex PCR, and TCRdb kept only the in-frame ones, dropping some. The sample has around 210,000 clones; 85% are singletons. CDR1 and CDR2 (germline): SEHNR, FQNEAQ (reference sequence). The CDR3 contains 18 residues. With 1 base clipped from V and 5 bases from J, the junction kept 13 bases outside the gene matches. Sequenced: peripheral blood. V gene TRBV7-9 combines with J gene TRBJ2-1; 8 bases are shared with TRBD2. This clonotype was obtained from a man aged 45-65 years with COVID-19, enrolled during active disease. The CDR3 loop reads CASSLVRVSSGGDNEQFF. The DNA of the CDR3 is TGTGCCAGCAGCTTAGTCAGGGTTTCCAGCGGGGGAGACAATGAGCAGTTCTTC.